The clone carrying this T cell receptor (beta chain) was found a few times. Time point reported: sample taken at primary tumor resection. The input material, whole RNA from tumor, nontumor lung or frozen PBMC, was sequenced unsorted. Every TCR cDNA molecule bore a unique molecular identifier. TCRdb redid the calling of the 5' RACE reads with MiXCR, one entry per CDR3 protein. The sample yields 40,000 to 45,000 distinct CDR3 sequences, 6% to 7% seen once. The data originate from a study of spatial heterogeneity in lung cancer. Study overall: Alpha-chain sequences were consistently detected less often than beta-chain sequences.

The germline V gene has CDR1 KGHSH and CDR2 LQKENI. Trimming shortened V by 2 bases and J by 5 bases, and 12 bases separated the two germline ends. The CDR3 has 14 amino acids. Here the sequenced sample was PBMCs, taken at surgery. This chain links TRBV18 with TRBJ2-5; D remains ambiguous. The origin of this receptor is a female donor with early-stage non-small cell lung cancer. The CDR3 sequence: CASSPVYSRETQYF. CDR3 DNA sequence: TGTGCCAGCTCACCAGTTTATAGTCGGGAGACCCAGTACTTC.